The 10 T cell receptor beta chains below were found in one sample sequenced in a study of blood T cells in healthy people across ages. A second roughly 7 to 11 cycle PCR used barcoded and J-beta primers. TCRdb recomputed calls from the 5' RACE reads with MiXCR, one row per CDR3 protein. The sample includes 550,000 to 700,000 distinct CDR3 sequences, approximately 27% of them seen just once. Sequenced material: blood. These TCRs come from a woman between 65 and 79 years old in good health.

This clonotype was seen only a few times. The V call is TRBV6-2 or TRBV6-3, the J call TRBJ2-5; 11 bases are a match to TRBD2. V lost 5 bases, J lost 5 bases, and 7 bases stayed unmatched. The germline V gene has CDR1 MNHEY and CDR2 SVGEGT. This CDR3 comprises 15 residues. In nucleotides, the CDR3 is TGTGCCAGCAGTCCGGGACTAGCGGTAATGGAGACCCAGTACTTC. It is translated as CASSPGLAVMETQYF.

This clonotype appeared many times. This chain uses TRBV4-3 with TRBJ1-3; D is unresolved. V was cut by 3 bases and J by 0 bases, with 9 bases left in between. The germline V gene has CDR1 LGHNA and CDR2 YSLEER. This CDR3 contains 15 residues. CDR3 sequence: CASSHGRSSGNTIYF. The DNA of the CDR3 is TGCGCCAGCAGCCACGGCAGAAGCTCTGGAAACACCATATATTTT.

The sample holds a few counts of this clonotype. The junction does not match germline at one end; this may be a read error. V usage is TRBV24-1 and J usage is TRBJ2-3; D is unresolved. This CDR3 contains 15 residues. The V gene's germline CDR1 is KGHDR and CDR2 SFDVKD. CDR3 DNA sequence: TGTGCCACCAGTGACCTGGACGGATATAAAGATACGCAGTGTTTT. This sequence encodes CATSDLDGYKDTQCF.

This rearrangement joins TRBV7-2 to TRBJ2-7; 9 nucleotides align to TRBD2. CDR1 SGHTA and CDR2 FQGNSA come from the germline V gene. The CDR3 has 14 residues. V shed 2 bases and J 3 bases; nucleotides not matched to a gene: 2. CDR3 nucleotide sequence: TGTGCCAGCAGCTTACAGCGGGGGGACTACGAGCAGTACTTC. Its translation is CASSLQRGDYEQYF. Supplemented by reference TRBV7-2 and TRBJ2-7, the full variable domain reads GAGVSQSPSNKVTEKGKDVELRCDPISGHTALYWYRQSLGQGLEFLIYFQGNSAPDKSGLPSDRFSAERTGGSVSTLTIQRTQQEDSAVYLCASSLQRGDYEQYFGPGTRLTVT.

There are a few counts of this clonotype. V and J are TRBV25-1 and TRBJ2-3; D perhaps matches TRBD2 (6 bases). The CDR3 totals 15 residues. V was shortened by 2 bases and J by 2 bases, with 11 bases between the two germline ends. From germline, CDR1 is MGHDK and CDR2 SYGVNS. The CDR3 region is CASSERTSPTDTQYF. In nucleotides, the CDR3 is TGTGCCAGCAGTGAACGAACTAGCCCCACAGATACGCAGTATTTT.

The genes are TRBV5-1 and TRBJ1-2; TRBD1 matches at 9 bases. The junction had 8 bases not matched to a gene; V was cut back by 0 bases and J by 5 bases. CDR3 size: 16 residues. Germline V lookup: CDR1 SGHRS, CDR2 YFSETQ. As DNA, the CDR3 is TGCGCCAGCAGCTTGGATCGGACAGGGGCGAGGTATGGCTACACCTTC. Its protein is CASSLDRTGARYGYTF.

Worth noting for this clonotype: One end of the junction fails to match germline, which may point to a read error. This sequence joins TRBV7-7 and TRBJ2-1, with D perhaps assigned TRBD1 or TRBD2 (5 bases each). The germline gives CDR1 SSHAT, CDR2 FNYEAQ (reference sequence). The CDR3 is 13 amino acids. The CDR3 protein is CASSLDRDAEQFF. CDR3 coding DNA: TGTGCTAGCAGCTTAGATCGGGACGCTGAGCAGTTCTTC.

The chain has TRBV6-6 and TRBJ2-3; tentatively, D is TRBD2 (5 bases). Looked up from germline, CDR1 is MNHNY and CDR2 is SVGAGI (reference sequence). The CDR3 runs 15 residues. Trimming took off 6 bases at V and 0 bases at J, with 13 bases between the two ends. The CDR3 DNA reads as TGTGCCAGCAGATTACCTGGCGGGAGCACAGATACGCAGTATTTT. Its translation: CASRLPGGSTDTQYF.

This clonotype was seen a handful of times. This chain links TRBV5-1 with TRBJ2-2, with D unresolved. Germline loops: CDR1 SGHRS, CDR2 YFSETQ. The length of the CDR3 is 16 residues. The V end lost 4 bases, the J end lost 2 bases, and 15 bases lay between the germline ends. CDR3 loop: CASSPLGIDNTGELFF. The CDR3 DNA is TGCGCCAGCAGCCCTCTTGGGATCGATAACACCGGGGAGCTGTTTTTT.

This clonotype was found a few times. This chain joins TRBV20-1 and TRBJ2-5, with 13 bases aligning to TRBD2. CDR1 DFQATT and CDR2 SNEGSKA come from the germline V gene (reference sequence). The ends lost 6 bases at V and 7 bases at J; junction bases unmatched: 14. The CDR3 extends over 16 amino acids. The CDR3 coding sequence is TGCAGTGCATGGACTAGCGGGGGTGGGCACATGGTGACCCAGTACTTC. Protein: CSAWTSGGGHMVTQYF.